The 15 T cell receptor beta chains listed next were all sequenced from one sample in a study of OX40 agonist ivuxolimab in advanced cancers. Receptor amplification or capture employed the immunoSEQ multiplex PCR assay. The clones in this table, taken by TCRdb from immuneACCESS, are in-frame only. Not every clone is retained; where verified, under half of the shortfall comes from an unresolved V gene, and the cause of the rest is unknown. Here the sample has approximately 100,000 clones; 90% occur a single time. In total, the top ten clones hold 0.31% of the sample. The sample consisted of CD4+ or CD8+ T cells sorted from blood, taken in a trial of the OX40 agonist ivuxolimab. These receptors were taken from an adult with an advanced solid tumor such as melanoma, head and neck, liver or kidney cancer.

This clone has a single count. V and J are TRBV7-6 and TRBJ2-2; no clear D. Trimming shortened V by 2 bases and J by 5 bases, and 6 bases separated the two germline ends. The CDR3 consists of 13 residues. The germline V gene encodes CDR1 SGHVS and CDR2 FNYEAQ. Written as DNA, the CDR3 is TGTGCCAGCAGCTTATTTAGGACCGGGGAGCTGTTTTTT. As protein: CASSLFRTGELFF.

The chain recombines TRBV7-6 with TRBJ2-5; no clear D. The CDR3 extends over 13 amino acids. Germline V lookup: CDR1 SGHVS, CDR2 FNYEAQ. V was pared by 2 bases and J by 5 bases, with 9 bases between. Written as DNA, the CDR3 is TGTGCCAGCAGCTTATTCTTATCGGAGACCCAGTACTTC. It encodes CASSLFLSETQYF.

This clone has just a few counts. The chain couples TRBV7-2 to TRBJ1-1; D gene ambiguous. CDR1 and CDR2 from the germline V gene are SGHTA and FQGNSA. V was cut by 0 bases and J by 2 bases, with 13 bases left in between. The CDR3 spans 16 residues. The CDR3 DNA reads as TGTGCCAGCAGCTTAGCCAGGACCGGCGTCAACACTGAAGCTTTCTTT. This translates into CASSLARTGVNTEAFF.

The chain carries TRBV9 and TRBJ2-7, with 10 bases identical to TRBD2. The length of the CDR3 is 14 residues. V shed 0 bases and J 5 bases; nucleotides not matched to a gene: 2. The V gene's germline CDR1 is SGDLS and CDR2 YYNGEE. The CDR3 region is CASSVASGSHEQYF. DNA for the CDR3: TGTGCCAGCAGCGTAGCTAGCGGGAGCCACGAGCAGTACTTC.

The chain couples TRBV4-3 to TRBJ2-1; 8 positions agree with TRBD2. CDR3 length equals 15 residues. In germline, CDR1 is LGHNA, CDR2 YSLEER. V was pared by 3 bases and J by 4 bases, with 5 bases of the junction left unmatched. The CDR3 DNA follows: TGCGCCAGCAGCCAGGGAATAGCGGGGTACAATGAGCAGTTCTTC. Encoded protein: CASSQGIAGYNEQFF.

The V call is TRBV28, the J call TRBJ1-5; D gene uncertain. From germline, CDR1 is MDHEN and CDR2 SYDVKM. This CDR3 has 14 residues. With 5 bases removed from V and 4 bases from J, the gap between germline ends came to 12 bases. CDR3 in DNA: TGTGCCAGCAGTCCCCACACGGGTAATCAGCCCCAGCATTTT. This sequence encodes CASSPHTGNQPQHF.

V is TRBV19 and J is TRBJ2-7, with TRBD1 matching 7 bases. The V segment lost 5 bases and the J segment 6 bases; nucleotides outside the gene matches: 4. This CDR3 contains 12 residues. Germline lookup yields CDR1 LNHDA and CDR2 SQIVND (reference sequence). Here the CDR3 DNA reads TGTGCCAGTAGTTCCGACAGGGCCGAGCAGTACTTC. Residues: CASSSDRAEQYF.

The gene calls are TRBV5-1 and TRBJ1-5; D is unresolved. Germline values: CDR1 SGHRS, CDR2 YFSETQ. The CDR3 is 14 residues long. V was cut by 2 bases and J by 3 bases, with 9 bases left in between. CDR3 nucleotides: TGCGCCAGCAGCTTAGGAGTCAACAATCAGCCCCAGCATTTT. Protein: CASSLGVNNQPQHF.

This clone was observed a single time. This rearrangement joins TRBV19 to TRBJ2-5; D not resolved. Trimming cost V 5 bases and J 1 base, with 8 bases left between them. Germline values: CDR1 LNHDA, CDR2 SQIVND (reference sequence). The CDR3 has 13 amino acids. CDR3 sequence (DNA): TGTGCCAGTAGTGTCATCTTCCAAGAGACCCAGTACTTC. Amino acids: CASSVIFQETQYF.

This CDR3 reads CATSRRGTDEAFF. The CDR3 DNA reads TGTGCCACCAGCAGACGAGGGACAGATGAAGCTTTCTTT. The genes are TRBV15 and TRBJ1-1, with 7 bases fitting TRBD1. V dropped 2 bases and J dropped 7; count of bases not matched to a gene: 4. Germline values: CDR1 LNHNV, CDR2 YYDKDF (reference sequence). The CDR3 has 13 residues.

The gene calls are TRBV6-5 and TRBJ2-3; D remains unclear. This CDR3 comprises 11 residues. Germline assignment: CDR1 MNHEY and CDR2 SVGAGI. Trimming left V 6 bases short and J 8 bases short, with 9 bases between. The CDR3 DNA follows: TGTGCCAGCAGAGGACGTCGTACGCAGTATTTT. This translates into CASRGRRTQYF.

This clone appeared a few times. V and J are TRBV15 and TRBJ1-5; D unresolved. The CDR3 runs 13 residues. CDR1 and CDR2 (germline): LNHNV, YYDKDF (reference sequence). The V end lost 3 bases, the J end lost 4 bases, and 7 bases lay between the germline ends. The CDR3 DNA reads as TGTGCCACCAGCAGCCTAAGGAATCAGCCCCAGCATTTT. Its translation: CATSSLRNQPQHF.

The V and J genes are TRBV5-1 and TRBJ2-1; D gene ambiguous. Between the trimmed V and J ends, which lost 3 bases and 1 base, there was a span of 11 bases. The CDR3 sequence is 15 residues long. Per germline, CDR1 SGHRS and CDR2 YFSETQ. CDR3 DNA: TGCGCCAGCAGCTCGGACCCCCAATCCTACAATGAGCAGTTCTTC. Its protein is CASSSDPQSYNEQFF.

V usage is TRBV11-3 and J usage is TRBJ2-1, with D tentatively TRBD1 (5 bases). Germline V gene lookup returns CDR1 SGHNT and CDR2 YENEEA. V was trimmed by 7 bases and J by 8 bases, leaving 15 bases between them. This CDR3 has 13 amino acids. CDR3 region: CASNQGDGDEQFF. The CDR3 DNA reads TGTGCCAGCAACCAGGGTGATGGCGATGAGCAGTTCTTC.

The chain is built from TRBV6-4 and TRBJ1-2; D is perhaps TRBD1 (6 bases). The CDR3 extends over 15 amino acids. V lost 6 bases, J lost 4 bases, and 18 bases lay in between. Germline V gene sequence: CDR1 MRHNA, CDR2 SNTAGT. CDR3 in DNA: TGTGCCAGCAGAGAACAGGGAGCTATGGGCTATGGCTACACCTTC. This translates into CASREQGAMGYGYTF.